The following is a TCR beta chain sequence with its context. TCRdb re-called the reads with MiXCR, one entry per CDR3 protein. The sample has around 310,000 distinct CDR3 sequences, 15% to 20% seen once. This entry belongs to a study of T cell repertoires in cytomegalovirus infection. The germline CDR1 and CDR2 sequences are MNHEY and SVGAGI. V was trimmed by 6 bases and J by 8 bases, leaving 17 bases between them. This CDR3 is 15 amino acids long. This chain joins TRBV6-5 and TRBJ1-6; D is ambiguous. The specimen was PBMCs. The clonotype comes from a human donor in good health (CMV status not recorded). Some clones in this sample may be carry-over from other donors' samples. The CDR3 DNA reads TGTGCCAGCAGCCTAGCCACCGCCCGCGATTCACCCCTCCACTTT. This gives the protein CASSLATARDSPLHF.